These 5 T cell receptor beta chains share one sample of origin, sequenced in a study of blood T cell repertoires in COVID-19. Method: immunoSEQ multiplex PCR; TCRdb's copy keeps in-frame clones and lacks some. This table holds roughly 400,000 clones, about 88% found once. What was sequenced was PBMCs or T cells enriched from blood (not recorded which). These receptors were collected from a woman aged 18-30 years who had been exposed to COVID-19.

The J gene is TRBJ2-3, the V gene TRBV9; no clear D gene. The length of the CDR3 is 15 residues. Trimming pared 1 base from V and 2 bases from J, leaving 11 bases between. Germline CDR1 reads SGDLS; CDR2 reads YYNGEE. CDR3 sequence (DNA): TGTGCCAGCAGCGTAACGACTTCCCTCACAGATACGCAGTATTTT. Amino acids: CASSVTTSLTDTQYF.

The rearrangement links TRBV28 to TRBJ1-2; D unresolved. V was pared by 4 bases and J by 7 bases, with 13 bases between. The germline CDR1 and CDR2 sequences are MDHEN and SYDVKM. This CDR3 region has 13 residues. The CDR3 coding sequence is TGTGCCAGCAGTTCTACTCCCGAGGGTGGCTACACCTTC. Protein sequence: CASSSTPEGGYTF.

This chain joins TRBV18 and TRBJ2-7, with 8 nucleotides matching TRBD2. The trim removed 0 bases at V and 5 bases at J, leaving 6 bases unmatched. CDR1 KGHSH and CDR2 LQKENI come from the germline V gene. The CDR3 totals 15 residues. CDR3 bases: TGTGCCAGCTCACCACCGAACGGGAGGGTCAACGAGCAGTACTTC. Translated: CASSPPNGRVNEQYF. The variable domain in full, completed from reference TRBV18 and TRBJ2-7, reads NAGVMQNPRHLVRRRGQEARLRCSPMKGHSHVYWYRQLPEEGLKFMVYLQKENIIDESGMPKERFSAEFPKEGPSILRIQQVVRGDSAAYFCASSPPNGRVNEQYFGPGTRLTVT.

This clone was seen a single time. This chain links TRBV7-8 with TRBJ1-5; unclear D gene. Germline V gene sequence: CDR1 SGHVS, CDR2 FQNEAQ. Trimming cost V 8 bases and J 2 bases, with 10 bases left between them. The CDR3 contains 13 residues. This CDR3 is CASGERGNQPQHF. DNA for the CDR3: TGTGCCAGCGGCGAGCGGGGCAATCAGCCCCAGCATTTT.

This rearrangement joins TRBV6-5 to TRBJ2-7; D is possibly TRBD2 (5 bases). With 3 bases removed from V and 1 base from J, the gap between germline ends came to 13 bases. The CDR3 runs 15 residues. Germline CDR1 and CDR2: MNHEY and SVGAGI. The CDR3 sequence is CASSYLGLDSYEQYF. Written as DNA, the CDR3 is TGTGCCAGCAGTTATCTCGGACTGGATTCCTACGAGCAGTACTTC.